The 14 T cell receptor beta chains reported below all come from one sample, sequenced in a study of blood T cell repertoires in COVID-19. Only in-frame clones appear in the TCRdb table, and some are missing; sequencing was by immunoSEQ multiplex PCR. This sample yields 90,000 to 100,000 clones, of which around nine tenths are seen a single time; less than 2% belongs to the top ten. Sequencing used peripheral blood. The receptors come from an older man with acute or convalescent COVID-19.

The chain couples TRBV11-1 to TRBJ2-1; 14 nucleotides agree with TRBD2. Germline-derived CDR1 and CDR2 are SGHAT and FQDESV (reference sequence). CDR3 length: 16 residues. The V gene end was trimmed by 5 bases and the J gene end by 8 bases; junction bases not matched to a gene: 8. The CDR3 spells CASSPTGTSGSYEQFF. The CDR3 nucleotides read TGTGCCAGCAGCCCCACCGGGACTAGCGGGAGCTATGAGCAGTTCTTC. The whole variable domain, filled in from reference TRBV11-1 and TRBJ2-1, reads EAEVAQSPRYKITEKSQAVAFWCDPISGHATLYWYRQILGQGPELLVQFQDESVVDDSQLPKDRFSAERLKGVDSTLKIQPAELGDSAMYLCASSPTGTSGSYEQFFGPGTRLTVL.

The J gene is TRBJ1-5, the V gene TRBV2, with D perhaps matching TRBD1 (5 bases). The length of the CDR3 is 16 residues. Germline CDR1 SNHLY, CDR2 FYNNEI. The V end was cut by 8 bases, the J end by 2 bases, with 19 bases between. The CDR3 reads CASLPGPSTGNQPQHF. CDR3 sequence (DNA): TGTGCCAGCCTGCCAGGGCCGTCCACCGGCAATCAGCCCCAGCATTTT. Based on the CDR3 plus reference TRBV2 and TRBJ1-5, the full variable domain is EPEVTQTPSHQVTQMGQEVILRCVPISNHLYFYWYRQILGQKVEFLVSFYNNEISEKSEIFDDQFSVERPDGSNFTLKIRSTKLEDSAMYFCASLPGPSTGNQPQHFGDGTRLSIL.

This chain joins TRBV24-1 and TRBJ2-3; 7 bases line up with TRBD1. Trimming took 3 bases from V and 2 from J; bases not matched to a gene: 7. This CDR3 is 16 amino acids long. In germline, CDR1 is KGHDR, CDR2 SFDVKD. CDR3 sequence: CATSDGTVTFTDTQYF. CDR3 sequence (DNA): TGTGCCACCAGTGATGGGACAGTAACCTTCACAGATACGCAGTATTTT.

This sequence joins TRBV11-2 and TRBJ2-2; 14 nucleotides agree with TRBD2. The CDR3 spans 17 residues. Germline-derived CDR1 and CDR2 are SGHAT and FQNNGV. With V trimmed by 5 bases and J by 7 bases, 9 bases remained unmatched. Written as DNA, the CDR3 is TGTGCCAGCAGCAGTTCGGGACTAGCGGGAGTAATCGGGGAGCTGTTTTTT. It is translated as CASSSSGLAGVIGELFF.

The rearrangement links TRBV29-1 to TRBJ2-5, with 11 bases matching TRBD2. CDR1 and CDR2 from the germline V gene are SQVTM and ANQGSEA. CDR3 length: 13 residues. V lost 7 bases and J lost 2; bases outside the gene matches: 3. The CDR3 protein is CSGGTSGQETQYF. The CDR3 DNA reads as TGCAGCGGGGGGACTAGCGGTCAAGAGACCCAGTACTTC.

The chain carries TRBV6-5 and TRBJ2-1; 14 bases align to TRBD2. This CDR3 comprises 14 residues. The germline V gene has CDR1 MNHEY and CDR2 SVGAGI. Trimming removed 8 bases from V and 8 bases from J; junction bases left unmatched: 5. Here the CDR3 reads CASLWGLAGDEQFF. DNA of the CDR3: TGTGCCAGCCTTTGGGGACTAGCGGGAGATGAGCAGTTCTTC.

This clone was seen just once. The CDR3 DNA sequence: TGTGCCAGCAGCTGGCGAAACGTTCCTCCGGGCAATGAGCAGTTCTTC. This gives the protein CASSWRNVPPGNEQFF. The chain carries TRBV11-2 and TRBJ2-1; unclear D gene. V was pared by 4 bases and J by 6 bases, with 19 bases between. The germline V gene encodes CDR1 SGHAT and CDR2 FQNNGV. There are 16 residues in the CDR3.

The chain couples TRBV13 to TRBJ2-1; 7 bases are shared with TRBD2. The V and J ends lost 0 bases and 6 bases, in that order; junction bases with no gene match: 2. This CDR3 contains 14 residues. In germline, CDR1 is PRHDT, CDR2 FYEKMQ (reference sequence). DNA of the CDR3: TGTGCCAGCAGCTTAGGCCAGCGGGGCAATGAGCAGTTCTTC. Translated: CASSLGQRGNEQFF.

The rearrangement uses TRBV6-5 and TRBJ2-6, with 7 bases aligning to TRBD1. Germline V gives CDR1 MNHEY, CDR2 SVGAGI. The ends lost 4 bases at V and 4 bases at J; junction bases unmatched: 4. This CDR3 region has 15 residues. The CDR3 DNA reads TGTGCCAGCAGTTTCACAGGGGTCGGGGCCAACGTCCTGACTTTC. Encoded protein: CASSFTGVGANVLTF.

The chain employs TRBV30 and TRBJ2-7; D is unresolved. Germline CDR1 reads GTSNPN; CDR2 reads SVGIG (reference sequence). With 4 bases removed from V and 2 bases from J, the gap between germline ends came to 9 bases. This CDR3 has 12 residues. CDR3 amino acids: CAWTYSTYEQYF. CDR3 sequence (DNA): TGTGCCTGGACGTACAGTACCTACGAGCAGTACTTC.

The rearrangement uses TRBV19 and TRBJ2-7; 7 nucleotides align to TRBD1. This CDR3 has 14 residues. From germline, CDR1 is LNHDA and CDR2 SQIVND (reference sequence). Losses at the gene ends were 6 bases for V and 3 bases for J; bases not matched to a gene: 8. CDR3 in amino acids: CASSPYRDSYEQYF. Written as DNA, the CDR3 is TGTGCCAGTAGCCCATACAGGGACAGCTACGAGCAGTACTTC.

This clone is a singleton in its sample. The gene calls are TRBV9 and TRBJ2-2; a weak D match, TRBD2 (5 bases). Deletions cut 0 bases from V and 8 bases from J, with 11 bases between. CDR1 SGDLS and CDR2 YYNGEE come from the germline V gene. The CDR3 loop spans 14 amino acids. The CDR3 sequence is CASSVDLREGELFF. The CDR3 DNA sequence: TGTGCCAGCAGCGTAGATTTGAGGGAAGGGGAGCTGTTTTTT.

The CDR3 protein is CASSRSTDSNYGYTF. CDR3 DNA sequence: TGTGCCAGTAGTAGATCGACAGATTCTAACTATGGCTACACCTTC. The rearrangement uses TRBV19 and TRBJ1-2, with a weak D call TRBD1 (5 bases). Germline V gene lookup returns CDR1 LNHDA and CDR2 SQIVND (reference sequence). Between the trimmed V and J ends, which lost 4 bases and 0 bases, there was a span of 12 bases. The CDR3 loop spans 15 amino acids.

In DNA form, the CDR3 reads TGTGCCAGCAGTGTGGGACTAGCGGGAGCGGGAGATACGCAGTATTTT. Translated, it gives CASSVGLAGAGDTQYF. The chain is built from TRBV2 and TRBJ2-3, with 14 bases matching TRBD2. CDR3 length: 16 residues. V lost 4 bases and J lost 5; bases outside the gene matches: 5. The V gene's germline CDR1 is SNHLY and CDR2 FYNNEI.